One sample yielded the 10 T cell receptor beta chains listed below, sequenced in a study of shared clonotypes between healthy human individuals. The repertoire was sequenced with immunoSEQ multiplex PCR; TCRdb's copy has only in-frame clones and lacks some. This table has roughly 490,000 clones, about 80% appearing once. Sequenced material: PBMCs. The receptors here all came from a middle-aged woman in good health. Some clones in this sample may be carry-over from other donors' samples.

This clone appeared a single time. This chain joins TRBV29-1 and TRBJ2-7, with TRBD2 matching over 11 bases. The CDR3 extends over 13 amino acids. Germline lookup yields CDR1 SQVTM and CDR2 ANQGSEA. Trimming at V came to 4 bases and at J to 5 bases, leaving 4 bases not matched to a gene. CDR3 bases: TGCAGCGTTGTAACTAGCGGGAGCCACGAGCAGTACTTC. Translation gives CSVVTSGSHEQYF.

This clone was seen only a few times. V is TRBV18 and J is TRBJ2-5; D uncertain. CDR3 length equals 15 residues. V was pared by 3 bases and J by 0 bases, with 11 bases between. Germline assignment: CDR1 KGHSH and CDR2 LQKENI. CDR3 coding DNA: TGTGCCAGCTCACCTAGGAACACGTACCAAGAGACCCAGTACTTC. Protein sequence: CASSPRNTYQETQYF.

The chain recombines TRBV29-1 with TRBJ2-1; TRBD2 matches 9 bases. V shed 7 bases and J 6 bases; nucleotides not matched to a gene: 7. CDR1 and CDR2 (germline): SQVTM, ANQGSEA. The CDR3 consists of 13 residues. CDR3 amino acids: CSATRTSANEQFF. In DNA form, the CDR3 reads TGCAGCGCCACCAGGACTAGCGCCAATGAGCAGTTCTTC.

In this sample, this clone turned up a few times. V is TRBV5-6 and J is TRBJ1-1; D not certain. This CDR3 contains 14 residues. The germline V gene has CDR1 SGHDT and CDR2 YYEEEE. V lost 3 bases and J 4 bases, leaving 13 bases between the germline ends. The CDR3 here is CASSSTRRITEAFF. In DNA form, the CDR3 reads TGTGCCAGCAGCTCCACGCGCCGGATCACTGAAGCTTTCTTT.

The V and J genes are TRBV29-1 and TRBJ1-2; D gene uncertain. The germline V and J ends were trimmed by 4 bases and 4 bases, with 13 bases remaining between them. Germline CDR1 reads SQVTM; CDR2 reads ANQGSEA. The CDR3 runs to 13 residues. In DNA form, the CDR3 reads TGCAGCGTTGCGGTGGAATGGCCCTATGGCTACACCTTC. Its translation: CSVAVEWPYGYTF.

The genes are TRBV7-9 and TRBJ2-7; D unresolved. Trimming pared 1 base from V and 3 bases from J, leaving 10 bases between. Germline CDR1 and CDR2: SEHNR and FQNEAQ (reference sequence). The CDR3 runs 14 residues. Here the CDR3 reads CASSLGGPDYEQYF. In DNA, the CDR3 is TGTGCCAGCAGCTTAGGTGGCCCCGACTACGAGCAGTACTTC.

The chain carries TRBV13 and TRBJ2-1; D remains unclear. The CDR3 extends over 14 amino acids. Germline lookup yields CDR1 PRHDT and CDR2 FYEKMQ (reference sequence). V shed 1 base and J shed 8 bases, with 12 bases lying between them. The CDR3 sequence is CASSLVSRGDEQFF. DNA for the CDR3: TGTGCCAGCAGCTTAGTTTCTAGAGGCGATGAGCAGTTCTTC.

The chain carries TRBV9 and TRBJ2-5, with no clear D. CDR3 length equals 13 residues. V shed 1 base and J shed 4 bases, with 8 bases lying between them. Germline CDR1 SGDLS, CDR2 YYNGEE. The CDR3 DNA reads TGTGCCAGCAGCGTAAAAGGAGCAGAGACCCAGTACTTC. Its protein is CASSVKGAETQYF.

For this clone: The junction does not match germline at one end; this may be a read error. Other DNA sequences from this sample encode an identical CDR3 as well. The chain joins TRBV7-3 to TRBJ2-2; D is ambiguous. CDR3 size: 11 residues. CDR1 and CDR2 from the germline V gene are SGHTA and FQGTGA. In nucleotides, the CDR3 is TGTGCCAGCAGCCTAACCGGGGAGCTGTTTTTT. It yields the protein CASSLTGELFF.

The chain is built from TRBV19 and TRBJ2-4, with TRBD2 matching 8 bases. CDR3 size: 17 residues. In germline, CDR1 is LNHDA, CDR2 SQIVND (reference sequence). Trimming at V came to 0 bases and at J to 0 bases, leaving 4 bases not matched to a gene. CDR3 residues: CASSIDLAGLAKNIQYF. The CDR3 nucleotides are TGTGCCAGTAGTATAGACTTAGCGGGATTAGCCAAAAACATTCAGTACTTC.